These 18 T cell receptor beta chains were sequenced from one sample in a study of blood T cells in healthy people across ages. Through a sample-barcoded 5' primer and a J-beta primer mix, a second PCR was run for about 6 to 11 cycles. TCRdb itself ran the 5' RACE reads through MiXCR, one entry per CDR3 protein. The sample consists of around 1,600,000 distinct CDR3 sequences, approximately 43% of them appearing once. The sample consisted of blood. Receptor source: a woman younger than 30 in good health.

This rearrangement joins TRBV12-3 or TRBV12-4 to TRBJ2-1; D may correspond to TRBD1 or TRBD2 (6 bases each). The CDR3 is 17 amino acids. V was clipped by 3 bases and J by 4 bases, with 19 bases between them. In nucleotides, the CDR3 is TGTGCCAGCAGTTTGGATGGTAGTGGGGGGCGGTACAATGAGCAGTTCTTC. Protein: CASSLDGSGGRYNEQFF.

The chain recombines TRBV9 with TRBJ2-7, with TRBD1 matching 7 bases. The ends lost 4 bases at V and 0 bases at J; junction bases unmatched: 7. The CDR3 consists of 15 residues. Germline V gene sequence: CDR1 SGDLS, CDR2 YYNGEE. The DNA of the CDR3 is TGTGCCAGCAGCCCCGGGACAGCTTCCTCCTACGAGCAGTACTTC. As protein: CASSPGTASSYEQYF.

J is TRBJ2-6 and V is TRBV5-1; TRBD1 aligns across 8 bases. The CDR3 runs 18 residues. Germline-derived CDR1 and CDR2 are SGHRS and YFSETQ. Trimming removed 4 bases from V and 1 base from J; junction bases left unmatched: 10. The CDR3 loop reads CASSAGQGGLSGANVLTF. CDR3 sequence (DNA): TGCGCCAGCAGCGCCGGACAGGGTGGACTGTCTGGGGCCAACGTCCTGACTTTC.

This clonotype was seen a single time. V gene TRBV30 combines with J gene TRBJ1-6, with D hard to call. CDR1 and CDR2 from the germline V gene are GTSNPN and SVGIG (reference sequence). V was shortened by 3 bases and J by 13 bases, with 19 bases between the two germline ends. The CDR3 runs 14 residues. The CDR3 DNA reads TGTGCCTGGAGCCTCGGGTCTGTGAATTTTCCCCTCCACTTT. Encoded protein: CAWSLGSVNFPLHF. Using reference TRBV30 and TRBJ1-6 for the parts outside the CDR3, the full variable domain is SQTIHQWPATLVQPVGSPLSLECTVEGTSNPNLYWYRQAAGRGLQLLFYSVGIGQISSEVPQNLSASRPQDRQFILSSKKLLLSDSGFYLCAWSLGSVNFPLHFGNGTRLTVT.

The sample holds many counts of this clonotype. The chain recombines TRBV27 with TRBJ2-1; 7 bases agree with TRBD1. Per the germline V gene, CDR1 is MNHEY and CDR2 is SMNVEV (reference sequence). V dropped 5 bases and J dropped 0; count of bases not matched to a gene: 4. CDR3 length: 15 amino acids. The CDR3 region is CASSAGTASYNEQFF. The CDR3 DNA sequence: TGTGCCAGCAGTGCCGGGACAGCCTCCTACAATGAGCAGTTCTTC.

This clonotype was seen more than once but under ten times. The chain uses TRBV7-9 and TRBJ2-7, with 8 bases matching TRBD1. Looked up from germline, CDR1 is SEHNR and CDR2 is FQNEAQ (reference sequence). The CDR3 loop spans 15 amino acids. J lost 0 bases, V lost 5 bases, and 6 bases had no gene match. In nucleotides, the CDR3 is TGTGCCAGCAGCCATCGGGACAGGAGCTCCTACGAGCAGTACTTC. Residues: CASSHRDRSSYEQYF.

The genes are TRBV11-2 and TRBJ1-5; D might be TRBD1 (6 bases). Trimming pared 1 base from V and 4 bases from J, leaving 11 bases between. Per the germline V gene, CDR1 is SGHAT and CDR2 is FQNNGV. This CDR3 has 15 residues. The chain's CDR3 is CASSLGWGQNQPQHF. The CDR3 region has the DNA TGTGCCAGCAGCTTAGGTTGGGGACAAAATCAGCCCCAGCATTTT.

There are a few counts of this clonotype. This chain connects TRBV7-9 to TRBJ2-5; D is unclear. The germline CDR1 and CDR2 sequences are SEHNR and FQNEAQ (reference sequence). The V and J ends lost 6 bases and 0 bases respectively, with 14 bases between them. The CDR3 sequence is 15 residues long. The CDR3 is CASRAATSYQETQYF. As DNA, the CDR3 is TGTGCCAGCAGGGCAGCTACATCTTACCAAGAGACCCAGTACTTC. Based on the CDR3 plus reference TRBV7-9 and TRBJ2-5, the full variable domain is DTGVSQNPRHKITKRGQNVTFRCDPISEHNRLYWYRQTLGQGPEFLTYFQNEAQLEKSRLLSDRFSAERPKGSFSTLEIQRTEQGDSAMYLCASRAATSYQETQYFGPGTRLLVL.

This chain connects TRBV29-1 to TRBJ2-4, with TRBD1 as a possible D gene (6 bases). This CDR3 comprises 13 residues. Trimming cost V 4 bases and J 3 bases, with 10 bases left between them. The V gene's germline CDR1 is SQVTM and CDR2 ANQGSEA. CDR3 loop: CSVAGVLKNIQYF. The CDR3 DNA reads TGCAGCGTTGCAGGGGTCCTCAAAAACATTCAGTACTTC.

V usage is TRBV11-2 and J usage is TRBJ2-2, with a possible D match to TRBD1 (5 bases). The CDR3 spans 15 residues. The V gene's germline CDR1 is SGHAT and CDR2 FQNNGV. V was clipped by 5 bases and J by 6 bases, with 16 bases between them. The CDR3 is CASSLDQGFPGELFF. The CDR3 DNA is TGTGCCAGCAGCCTGGATCAGGGTTTCCCCGGGGAGCTGTTTTTT.

The genes are TRBV6-5 and TRBJ1-6, with 10 bases matching TRBD1. The CDR3 length is 16 residues. In germline, CDR1 is MNHEY, CDR2 SVGAGI. Losses at the gene ends were 6 bases for V and 9 bases for J; bases not matched to a gene: 11. This CDR3 is CASSPGDRGRFSPLHF. CDR3 in DNA: TGTGCCAGCAGCCCGGGGGACAGGGGTCGATTTTCACCCCTCCACTTT.

The V gene is TRBV2, the J gene TRBJ1-2, with 7 bases identical to TRBD1. The junction had 12 bases not matched to a gene; V was cut back by 7 bases and J by 4 bases. This CDR3 spans 15 amino acids. Germline values: CDR1 SNHLY, CDR2 FYNNEI. The CDR3 bases are TGTGCCAGCACTAACGACAGGGCTGAGGGCTATGGCTACACCTTC. Encoded protein: CASTNDRAEGYGYTF.

V usage is TRBV29-1 and J usage is TRBJ1-2; D uncertain. Looked up from germline, CDR1 is SQVTM and CDR2 is ANQGSEA. The V end lost 4 bases, the J end lost 3 bases, and 12 bases lay between the germline ends. CDR3 length: 13 amino acids. CDR3: CSVGVTDDYGYTF. As DNA, the CDR3 is TGCAGCGTTGGGGTCACCGACGACTATGGCTACACCTTC.

The chain joins TRBV29-1 to TRBJ1-2; 7 bases line up with TRBD1. Germline CDR1 SQVTM, CDR2 ANQGSEA. CDR3 length equals 14 residues. The trim removed 0 bases at V and 6 bases at J, leaving 7 bases unmatched. The CDR3 bases are TGCAGCGTTGAAGAAAGGGGGCGGTCGCATGGCTACACCTTC. This gives the protein CSVEERGRSHGYTF.

This chain links TRBV18 with TRBJ2-5; D is unclear. This CDR3 has 14 amino acids. Trimming left V 4 bases short and J 0 bases short, with 9 bases between. Germline CDR1 and CDR2: KGHSH and LQKENI. Written as DNA, the CDR3 is TGTGCCAGCTCACGAACCGTGTACCAAGAGACCCAGTACTTC. It yields the protein CASSRTVYQETQYF.

The J gene is TRBJ2-1, the V gene TRBV7-6; 7 bases map to TRBD1. Judging by the DNA end, TRBJ2-7 fits better; the J call may be wrong. This CDR3 has 15 amino acids. Germline V gene sequence: CDR1 SGHVS, CDR2 FNYEAQ. This CDR3 reads CASSPRQGTYNEQYF. DNA of the CDR3: TGTGCCAGCAGCCCCAGACAGGGCACCTACAATGAGCAGTACTTC.

The CDR3 protein is CASSPGQGKNSPLHF. For the CDR3, the DNA is TGTGCCAGCAGTCCCGGACAGGGGAAAAATTCACCCCTCCACTTT. The chain is built from TRBV6-6 and TRBJ1-6; the match to TRBD1 covers 9 bases. The ends lost 5 bases at V and 7 bases at J; junction bases unmatched: 6. The CDR3 has 15 amino acids. Looked up from germline, CDR1 is MNHNY and CDR2 is SVGAGI (reference sequence).

This clonotype has more than one count but fewer than ten. This rearrangement joins TRBV27 to TRBJ1-2, with a tentative D call TRBD1 (6 bases). The CDR3 covers 14 residues. CDR1 is MNHEY and CDR2 is SMNVEV in the germline V gene (reference sequence). V lost 2 bases to trimming and J lost 6 bases, with 13 bases between them. CDR3 sequence reads: CASSLTGLEDGYTF. The CDR3 bases are TGTGCCAGCAGTTTAACAGGGTTGGAGGATGGCTACACCTTC.